The clone carrying this TCR beta chain turned up a few times. There are 14 residues in the CDR3. The germline V gene has CDR1 MNHEY and CDR2 SVGAGI. Between the trimmed V and J ends, which lost 2 bases and 2 bases, there was a span of 9 bases. TCRdb independently ran MiXCR on the 5' RACE reads; one entry per CDR3 protein. The repertoire consists of about 340,000 distinct CDR3 sequences, with 3% to 4.5% occurring once and the leading ten covering around 24%. These data belong to a study of T cells after yellow fever vaccination. Here the sequenced sample was PBMCs, taken 5 days after the yellow fever booster vaccination. The sequence derives from a young man who received the YFV17D yellow fever vaccine. The gene calls are TRBV6-5 and TRBJ2-5; no clear D. The CDR3 DNA follows: TGTGCCAGCAGTTACGGGCAGCTACAAGAGACCCAGTACTTC. It translates to CASSYGQLQETQYF.